This T cell receptor beta chain was identified during a study of PD-L1 blockade in urothelial cancer. Study-wide background: Blood samples had a median of around 140,000 T cells, approximately 83,000 unique TCRs, and clonality roughly 0.08.

Clones were read by immunoSEQ multiplex PCR, and TCRdb kept only the in-frame ones, dropping some. Among 85,000 to 95,000 clones, 89% were seen once, and the ten largest hold roughly 0.97%. The time point here: pretreatment peripheral blood. Pretreatment and on-treatment samples were taken, numbering 1 to 8 per patient. V lost 5 bases, J lost 15 bases, and 10 bases stayed unmatched. Germline V gene sequence: CDR1 SGHTA, CDR2 FQGNSA. The CDR3 covers 13 residues. This rearrangement joins TRBV7-2 to TRBJ2-1, with TRBD2 matching 10 bases. The source was PBMCs, collected around atezolizumab (anti-PD-L1) treatment. This clonotype was obtained from a woman of 80 years or more with urothelial cancer. CDR3 coding DNA: TGTGCCAGCAGCCAAGAGCTGGGACTAGCGTCGTTCTTC. Translated, it gives CASSQELGLASFF. The full variable domain, rest sourced from reference TRBV7-2 and TRBJ2-1, is GAGVSQSPSNKVTEKGKDVELRCDPISGHTALYWYRQSLGQGLEFLIYFQGNSAPDKSGLPSDRFSAERTGGSVSTLTIQRTQQEDSAVYLCASSQELGLASFFGPGTRLTVL.